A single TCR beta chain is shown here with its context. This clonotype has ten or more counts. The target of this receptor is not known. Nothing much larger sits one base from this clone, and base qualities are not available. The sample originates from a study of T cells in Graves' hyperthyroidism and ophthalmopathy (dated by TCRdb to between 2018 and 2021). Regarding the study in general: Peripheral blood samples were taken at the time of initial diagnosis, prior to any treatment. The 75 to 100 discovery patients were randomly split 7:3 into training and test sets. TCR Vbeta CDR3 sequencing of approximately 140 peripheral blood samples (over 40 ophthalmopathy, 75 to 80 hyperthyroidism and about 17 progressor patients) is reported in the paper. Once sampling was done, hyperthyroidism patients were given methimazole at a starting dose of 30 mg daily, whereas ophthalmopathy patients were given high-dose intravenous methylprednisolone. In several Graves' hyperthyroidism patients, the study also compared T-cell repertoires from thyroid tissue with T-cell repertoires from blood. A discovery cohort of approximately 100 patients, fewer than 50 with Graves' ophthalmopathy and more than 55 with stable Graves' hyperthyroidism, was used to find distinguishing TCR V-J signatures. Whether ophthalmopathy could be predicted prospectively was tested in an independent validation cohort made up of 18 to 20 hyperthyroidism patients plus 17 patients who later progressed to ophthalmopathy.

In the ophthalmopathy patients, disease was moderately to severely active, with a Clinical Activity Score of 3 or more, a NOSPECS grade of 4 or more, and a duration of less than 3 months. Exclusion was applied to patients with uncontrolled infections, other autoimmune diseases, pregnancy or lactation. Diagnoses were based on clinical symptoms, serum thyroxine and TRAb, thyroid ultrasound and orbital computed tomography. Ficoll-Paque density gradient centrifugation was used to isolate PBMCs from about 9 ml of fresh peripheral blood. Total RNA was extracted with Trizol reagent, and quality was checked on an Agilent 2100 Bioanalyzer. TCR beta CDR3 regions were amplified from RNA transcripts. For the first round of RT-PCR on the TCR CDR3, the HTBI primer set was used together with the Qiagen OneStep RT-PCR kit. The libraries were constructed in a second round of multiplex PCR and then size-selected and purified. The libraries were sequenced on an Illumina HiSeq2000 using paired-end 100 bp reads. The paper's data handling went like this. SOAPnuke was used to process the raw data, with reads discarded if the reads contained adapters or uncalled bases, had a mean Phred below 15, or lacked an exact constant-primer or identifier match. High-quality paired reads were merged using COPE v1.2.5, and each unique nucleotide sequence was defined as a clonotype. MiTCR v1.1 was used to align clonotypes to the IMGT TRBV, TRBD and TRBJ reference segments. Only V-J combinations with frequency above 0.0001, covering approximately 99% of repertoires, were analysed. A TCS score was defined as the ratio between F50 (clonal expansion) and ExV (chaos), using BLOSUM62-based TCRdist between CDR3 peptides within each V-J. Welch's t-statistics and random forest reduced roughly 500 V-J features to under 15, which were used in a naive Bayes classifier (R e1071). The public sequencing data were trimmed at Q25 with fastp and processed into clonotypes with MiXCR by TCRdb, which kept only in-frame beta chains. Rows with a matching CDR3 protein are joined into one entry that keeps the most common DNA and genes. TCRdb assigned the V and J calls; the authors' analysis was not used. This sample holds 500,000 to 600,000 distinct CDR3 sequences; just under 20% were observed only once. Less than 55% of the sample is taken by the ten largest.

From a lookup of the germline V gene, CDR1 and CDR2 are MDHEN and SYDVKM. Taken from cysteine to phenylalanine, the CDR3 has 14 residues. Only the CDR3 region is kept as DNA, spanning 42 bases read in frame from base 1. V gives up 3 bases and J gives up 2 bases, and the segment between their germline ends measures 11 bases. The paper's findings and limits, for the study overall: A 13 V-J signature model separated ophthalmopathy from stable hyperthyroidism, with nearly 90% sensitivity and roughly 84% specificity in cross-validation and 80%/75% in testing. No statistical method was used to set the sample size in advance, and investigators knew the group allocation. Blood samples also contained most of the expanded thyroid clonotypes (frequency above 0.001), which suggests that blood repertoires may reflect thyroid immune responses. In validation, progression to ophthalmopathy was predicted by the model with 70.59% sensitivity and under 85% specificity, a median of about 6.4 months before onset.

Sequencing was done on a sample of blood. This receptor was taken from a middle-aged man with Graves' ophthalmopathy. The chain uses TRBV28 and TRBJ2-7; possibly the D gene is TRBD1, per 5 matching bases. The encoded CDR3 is CASSLVGPAYEQYF. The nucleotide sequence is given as TGTGCCAGCAGTTTGGTGGGGCCTGCCTACGAGCAGTACTTC.